The next 3 T cell receptor beta chains were all read from a single sample in a study of T cell responses to AZD1222 COVID-19 vaccine. Data came from immunoSEQ multiplex PCR; TCRdb stores just in-frame clones and leaves some out. This table has approximately 100,000 clones, 70% to 90% appearing once. Sequences were derived from peripheral blood, sampled 28 days after the second AZD1222 dose. All receptors come from an adult who received the AZD1222 COVID-19 vaccine.

The rearrangement links TRBV27 to TRBJ2-5; TRBD2 might be the D (6 bases). Deletions cut 3 bases from V and 1 base from J, with 9 bases between. The CDR3 has 14 amino acids. Germline V lookup: CDR1 MNHEY, CDR2 SMNVEV (reference sequence). CDR3 amino acids: CASSFGGTQETQYF. The DNA of the CDR3 is TGTGCCAGCAGTTTTGGCGGGACCCAAGAGACCCAGTACTTC.

This clone is a singleton in its sample. V usage is TRBV19 and J usage is TRBJ1-5, with 10 bases lining up with TRBD1. The length of the CDR3 is 16 residues. Germline V gives CDR1 LNHDA, CDR2 SQIVND (reference sequence). J lost 3 bases, V lost 6 bases, and 8 bases had no gene match. DNA of the CDR3: TGTGCCAGTAGGCAACTAGGGACAGGGGACAATCAGCCCCAGCATTTT. Translating it yields CASRQLGTGDNQPQHF.

The chain joins TRBV5-1 to TRBJ1-3; D remains ambiguous. The V end was cut by 1 base, the J end by 0 bases, with 11 bases between. Per the germline V gene, CDR1 is SGHRS and CDR2 is YFSETQ. This CDR3 has 16 amino acids. The CDR3 bases are TGCGCCAGCAGCTTGTCAGGCATCATCTCTGGAAACACCATATATTTT. The encoded protein is CASSLSGIISGNTIYF. The entire variable domain, with the rest obtained from reference TRBV5-1 and TRBJ1-3, is as follows: KAGVTQTPRYLIKTRGQQVTLSCSPISGHRSVSWYQQTPGQGLQFLFEYFSETQRNKGNFPGRFSGRQFSNSRSEMNVSTLELGDSALYLCASSLSGIISGNTIYFGEGSWLTVV.